Listed below are T cell receptor beta chains from one sample, sequenced in a study of blood T cell repertoires in COVID-19. This table comes from immunoSEQ multiplex PCR, and its TCRdb copy is limited to in-frame clones, with some not included. The sample carries 55,000 to 70,000 clones, 88% recorded once. Sequencing was done on a sample of peripheral blood. The receptors were sampled from a woman aged 60-75 years with COVID-19, enrolled during active disease. CDR3s include the opening cysteine and the closing phenylalanine or tryptophan. D genes are given only for firm matches. The listing skips clone size in some rows; elsewhere it reads once, few, many or a size class.

.	13	.	TRBV6-5	TRBJ2-6	CASISPGANVLTF	TGTGCCAGCATTAGTCCTGGGGCCAACGTCCTGACTTTC
once	12	.	TRBV7-2	TRBJ1-3	CASSLVGAGQYF	TGTGCCAGCAGCTTAGTTGGGGCAGGGCAATATTTT
.	13	TRBD1	TRBV5-1	TRBJ1-2	CASSQDRDYGYTF	TGCGCCAGCAGCCAGGACAGGGACTATGGCTACACCTTC
.	16	.	TRBV5-1	TRBJ2-2	CASSLAPGTNTGELFF	TGCGCCAGCAGCTTGGCTCCAGGGACGAACACCGGGGAGCTGTTTTTT
.	15	.	TRBV9	TRBJ1-2	CASSVRESGNYGYTF	TGTGCCAGCAGCGTAAGGGAATCGGGAAACTATGGCTACACCTTC
.	16	.	TRBV11-3	TRBJ2-1	CASSSRGWGGDNEQFF	TGTGCCAGCAGCTCCAGGGGATGGGGAGGGGACAATGAGCAGTTCTTC
.	15	TRBD2	TRBV11-2	TRBJ2-3	CASSPMGGGTDTQYF	TGTGCCAGCAGCCCTATGGGGGGGGGCACAGATACGCAGTATTTT
.	13	.	TRBV30	TRBJ2-3	CAWVREPTDTQYF	TGTGCCTGGGTTAGGGAGCCCACAGATACGCAGTATTTT
.	13	.	TRBV18	TRBJ1-1	CASSRQGGTEAFF	TGTGCCAGCTCTCGGCAGGGTGGAACTGAAGCTTTCTTT
.	17	TRBD2	TRBV5-1	TRBJ2-2	CASRGTSSGVDTGELFF	TGCGCCAGCAGAGGGACTAGCTCGGGAGTGGACACCGGGGAGCTGTTTTTT
.	13	.	TRBV4-3	TRBJ1-6	CASSQGRRGPLHF	TGCGCCAGCAGCCAAGGCCGGAGGGGACCCCTCCACTTT
once	14	TRBD1	TRBV6-5	TRBJ1-1	CASSSTGLNTEAFF	TGTGCCAGCAGTTCGACAGGGCTGAACACTGAAGCTTTCTTT
.	13	.	TRBV30	TRBJ2-1	CAWSGEPYNEQFF	TGTGCCTGGTCAGGGGAGCCCTACAATGAGCAGTTCTTC
.	15	.	TRBV19	TRBJ2-6	CASSISNSGANVLTF	TGTGCCAGTAGTATCAGCAACAGTGGGGCCAACGTCCTGACTTTC
.	14	.	TRBV19	TRBJ1-4	CASSLQVSNEKLFF	TGTGCCAGTAGTCTACAGGTTTCCAATGAAAAACTGTTTTTT
few	15	TRBD1	TRBV11-2	TRBJ1-1	CASSLVTGVGTEAFF	TGTGCCAGCAGCTTGGTGACAGGGGTGGGCACTGAAGCTTTCTTT
.	16	.	TRBV9	TRBJ1-6	CASSVGEGRLGSPLHF	TGTGCCAGCAGCGTAGGAGAAGGGAGGCTGGGATCACCCCTCCACTTT
.	15	TRBD1	TRBV28	TRBJ1-6	CASNIRTGGNSPLHF	TGTGCCAGCAATATTCGGACAGGGGGCAATTCACCCCTCCACTTT
.	13	TRBD1	TRBV15	TRBJ1-6	CATSRGQGSPLHF	TGTGCCACCAGCAGGGGACAGGGATCACCCCTCCACTTT
once	15	.	TRBV13	TRBJ2-2	CASSPQGPLGGELFF	TGTGCCAGCAGCCCCCAGGGTCCCCTCGGCGGGGAGCTGTTTTTT
.	15	TRBD1	TRBV28	TRBJ1-1	CASGYRGRANTEAFF	TGTGCCAGCGGGTACAGGGGAAGGGCGAACACTGAAGCTTTCTTT
.	15	.	TRBV7-9	TRBJ1-4	CASSRPIPGGEKLFF	TGTGCCAGCAGTCGCCCGATCCCCGGAGGTGAAAAACTGTTTTTT
.	12	.	TRBV3-1/TRBV3-2	TRBJ2-1	CASSQVQGLQFF	TGTGCCAGCAGCCAAGTACAGGGTCTGCAGTTCTTC
.	16	TRBD1	TRBV4-2	TRBJ1-4	CASSEEEGGGSEKLFF	TGTGCCAGCAGCGAGGAGGAAGGGGGCGGAAGTGAAAAACTGTTTTTT
once	13	.	TRBV30	TRBJ1-1	CAGQQGKDTEAFF	TGTGCCGGTCAACAGGGTAAAGACACTGAAGCTTTCTTT
.	16	TRBD1	TRBV28	TRBJ1-2	CASSWPGTEVNYGYTF	TGTGCCAGCAGTTGGCCCGGGACAGAAGTAAACTATGGCTACACCTTC
once	15	.	TRBV9	TRBJ2-2	CASSARGPGTGELFF	TGTGCCAGCAGCGCCAGGGGTCCGGGGACCGGGGAGCTGTTTTTT
.	18	TRBD2	TRBV7-9	TRBJ2-3	CASSIGLAGGNRSDTQYF	TGTGCCAGCAGCATCGGACTAGCGGGGGGAAATAGGTCAGATACGCAGTATTTT
.	15	.	TRBV5-6	TRBJ2-2	CASSLVQEYTGELFF	TGTGCCAGCAGCTTGGTACAGGAGTACACCGGGGAGCTGTTTTTT
.	13	.	TRBV7-8	TRBJ2-7	CASSLESRVEQYF	TGTGCCAGCAGCTTAGAGTCACGGGTCGAGCAGTACTTC
.	14	TRBD1	TRBV28	TRBJ1-2	CASSIGQGFDGYTF	TGTGCCAGCAGCATAGGACAGGGCTTTGATGGCTACACCTTC
.	18	.	TRBV9	TRBJ2-1	CASSVVPQGPGSYNEQFF	TGTGCCAGCAGCGTAGTGCCCCAGGGGCCGGGCTCCTACAATGAGCAGTTCTTC
.	15	TRBD1	TRBV6-2/TRBV6-3	TRBJ1-5	CASSRTGVSNQPQHF	TGTGCCAGCAGTAGGACAGGGGTTAGCAATCAGCCCCAGCATTTT
.	13	TRBD1	TRBV30	TRBJ1-1	CAWSAGGNTEAFF	TGTGCCTGGAGTGCAGGGGGTAACACTGAAGCTTTCTTT
.	17	.	TRBV4-3	TRBJ1-3	CASSQDITGYSGNTIYF	TGCGCCAGCAGCCAAGATATCACGGGATACTCTGGAAACACCATATATTTT
once	19	.	TRBV6-1	TRBJ2-1	CASSEAMLLGRKSYNEQFF	TGTGCCAGCAGTGAAGCTATGTTGCTGGGCAGAAAGTCCTACAATGAGCAGTTCTTC
.	13	TRBD1	TRBV9	TRBJ1-2	CASSVGTGDGYTF	TGTGCCAGCAGCGTAGGAACAGGGGATGGCTACACCTTC
.	13	.	TRBV10-1	TRBJ1-4	CASTRGFGEKLFF	TGCGCCAGCACCCGAGGGTTCGGTGAAAAACTGTTTTTT
.	14	.	TRBV19	TRBJ1-1	CASRPWARGTEAFF	TGTGCCAGCAGACCCTGGGCCCGGGGCACTGAAGCTTTCTTT
once	16	TRBD1	TRBV7-9	TRBJ1-2	CASSSLSLGQGYGYTF	TGTGCCAGCAGCTCGCTTTCGTTGGGACAGGGCTATGGCTACACCTTC
.	16	.	TRBV6-5	TRBJ1-3	CASSYGAGFSGNTIYF	TGTGCCAGCAGTTACGGGGCCGGCTTCTCTGGAAACACCATATATTTT
.	16	.	TRBV4-3	TRBJ1-4	CASSRRQFATNEKLFF	TGCGCCAGCAGCCGTAGACAGTTTGCAACTAATGAAAAACTGTTTTTT
.	15	.	TRBV30	TRBJ1-3	CAWSVTGIAGNTIYF	TGTGCCTGGAGTGTAACGGGAATAGCTGGAAACACCATATATTTT
.	14	.	TRBV2	TRBJ1-3	CASSGLLSGNTIYF	TGTGCCAGCAGTGGGCTGCTCTCTGGAAACACCATATATTTT
.	15	TRBD1	TRBV7-2	TRBJ1-5	CASSFGTGRNQPQHF	TGTGCCAGCAGCTTCGGGACAGGTAGAAATCAGCCCCAGCATTTT
.	12	.	TRBV2	TRBJ2-1	CASSGLRNEQFF	TGTGCCAGCAGTGGACTGCGCAATGAGCAGTTCTTC
.	18	TRBD2	TRBV27	TRBJ2-7	CASSRSGELAGLSYEQYF	TGTGCCAGCAGTCGATCGGGAGAACTAGCGGGACTCTCCTACGAGCAGTACTTC
.	16	TRBD1	TRBV9	TRBJ2-1	CASSLRTGQLGDEQFF	TGTGCCAGCAGCCTGCGGACAGGGCAACTCGGCGATGAGCAGTTCTTC
few	16	TRBD2	TRBV7-2	TRBJ2-3	CASSLRVAGGTDTQYF	TGTGCCAGCAGCCTAAGGGTAGCGGGAGGGACAGATACGCAGTATTTT
.	15	.	TRBV6-5	TRBJ1-2	CASSYSWDTNYGYTF	TGTGCCAGCAGTTACTCTTGGGACACTAACTATGGCTACACCTTC
.	13	.	TRBV19	TRBJ2-2	CASSILRTGELFF	TGTGCCAGTAGTATACTGAGAACCGGGGAGCTGTTTTTT
.	15	TRBD2	TRBV14	TRBJ2-7	CASSPGLAGVYEQYF	TGTGCCAGCAGCCCGGGACTAGCGGGAGTCTACGAGCAGTACTTC
.	18	TRBD2	TRBV5-3	TRBJ2-1	CARSLRLAGGLIYNEQFF	TGTGCCAGAAGCTTACGGCTAGCGGGAGGTTTAATCTACAATGAGCAGTTCTTC
.	15	TRBD1	TRBV19	TRBJ1-6	CASTTFGTANSPLHF	TGTGCCAGTACCACCTTCGGGACAGCCAATTCACCCCTCCACTTT
few	14	.	TRBV4-3	TRBJ1-1	CASSQVGGSTEAFF	TGCGCCAGCAGCCAAGTGGGGGGGAGCACTGAAGCTTTCTTT
.	14	.	TRBV10-3	TRBJ1-6	CAISDGPNNSPLHF	TGTGCCATCAGTGATGGCCCCAATAATTCACCCCTCCACTTT
few	14	.	TRBV6-2/TRBV6-3	TRBJ1-3	CASSYIGSGNTIYF	TGTGCCAGCAGTTACATCGGGTCTGGAAACACCATATATTTT
.	16	TRBD1	TRBV19	TRBJ1-2	CASRFNRGLRTNGYTF	TGTGCCAGTAGATTTAACAGGGGGCTGCGGACGAATGGCTACACCTTC
.	11	.	TRBV6-4	TRBJ2-7	CASIQTGEQYF	TGTGCCAGCATTCAGACTGGGGAGCAGTACTTC